This T cell receptor (beta chain) was captured by sequencing in a study of blood T cell repertoires in COVID-19. Study-level background: Acute and convalescent COVID-19 specimens originated in the United States, Italy and Spain.

Assay used: immunoSEQ multiplex PCR; TCRdb lists only in-frame clones, some missing. The sample has around 400,000 clones; roughly four fifths are singletons. J was trimmed by 5 bases and V by 0 bases; bases with no gene match: 15. This CDR3 is 19 amino acids long. The sequence derives from a woman in her forties or fifties who had recovered from COVID-19. This chain connects TRBV23-1 to TRBJ2-2, with 7 bases that match TRBD1. Being an ORF, TRBV23-1 has a function that is uncertain. Sequencing was done on a sample of PBMCs or T cells enriched from blood (not recorded which). CDR3 region: CASSQSGQVGWSGTGELFF. The CDR3 DNA is TGCGCCAGCAGTCAATCCGGACAGGTAGGTTGGTCGGGTACCGGGGAGCTGTTTTTT.